The 3 T cell receptor beta chains below were found in one sample sequenced in a study of blood T cell repertoires in COVID-19. Libraries were prepared by immunoSEQ multiplex PCR; TCRdb keeps only in-frame clonotypes and omits some of them. Of fewer than 250,000 clones in the sample, over 70% were seen once. The material sequenced was peripheral blood. The receptors stem from a man aged 45 to 65 with active or convalescent COVID-19.

The rearrangement joins TRBV28 to TRBJ2-1; D gene unclear. In germline, CDR1 is MDHEN, CDR2 SYDVKM. The CDR3 totals 14 residues. Trimming removed 2 bases at V and 12 bases at J, with 17 bases between. The CDR3 region is CASSLAVGGRRQFF. In DNA form, the CDR3 reads TGTGCCAGCAGTTTAGCCGTAGGCGGCCGAAGGCAGTTCTTC.

The chain combines TRBV30 with TRBJ1-1; D remains ambiguous. CDR1 GTSNPN and CDR2 SVGIG come from the germline V gene (reference sequence). V was cut by 0 bases and J by 5 bases, with 4 bases left in between. The CDR3 spans 11 residues. CDR3 residues: CAWSVQTEAFF. The CDR3 nucleotides read TGTGCCTGGAGTGTACAAACTGAAGCTTTCTTT.

The rearrangement joins TRBV5-1 to TRBJ1-1; 7 positions agree with TRBD1. CDR1 and CDR2 from the germline V gene are SGHRS and YFSETQ. The CDR3 is 15 residues long. V trimming: 5 bases; J trimming: 5 bases; junction bases outside the gene matches: 12. CDR3 sequence reads: CASSPSGTRGTEAFF. CDR3 in DNA: TGCGCCAGCAGTCCCTCCGGGACCAGGGGGACTGAAGCTTTCTTT.